This entry describes one T cell receptor (beta chain). No antigen is known for it. The data were obtained in a study of T cell responses to AZD1222 COVID-19 vaccine. The study, taken as a whole, reports: Clonal diversity may have been underestimated, and the donors were mostly white British, with more females than males. Baseline antibody screening turned up just six seropositive AZD1222 recipients.

The data were produced by immunoSEQ multiplex PCR, yet TCRdb's version contains in-frame clones alone and is incomplete. The sample contains 150,000 to 180,000 clones, 88% of which appear only once. Here the sequenced sample was peripheral blood, taken on day 0 of AZD1222 vaccination. The receptor was isolated from an adult in good health.

The CDR3 bases are TGTGCCAGCAGCTTAGGAGGGCGCGGGGAGCTGTTTTTT. Its translation is CASSLGGRGELFF. The V call is TRBV7-2, the J call TRBJ2-2; D perhaps matches TRBD2 (5 bases). Germline assignment: CDR1 SGHTA and CDR2 FQGNSA. CDR3 size: 13 residues. The ends were cut back, 1 base at V and 7 bases at J, with 7 bases in the middle.